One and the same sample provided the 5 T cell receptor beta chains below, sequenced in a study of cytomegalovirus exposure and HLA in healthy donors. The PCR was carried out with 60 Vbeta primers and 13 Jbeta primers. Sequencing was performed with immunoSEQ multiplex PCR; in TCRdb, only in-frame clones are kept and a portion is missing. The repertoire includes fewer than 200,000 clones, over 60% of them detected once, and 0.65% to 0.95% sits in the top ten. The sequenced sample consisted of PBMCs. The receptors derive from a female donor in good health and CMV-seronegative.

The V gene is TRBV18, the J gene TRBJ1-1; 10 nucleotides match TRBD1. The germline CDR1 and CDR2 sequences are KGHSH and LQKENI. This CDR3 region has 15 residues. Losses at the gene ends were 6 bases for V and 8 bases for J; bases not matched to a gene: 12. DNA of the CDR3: TGTGCCAGCTCGGCGGGACAGGGGTGGGTGTCAGAAGCTTTCTTT. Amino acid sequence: CASSAGQGWVSEAFF.

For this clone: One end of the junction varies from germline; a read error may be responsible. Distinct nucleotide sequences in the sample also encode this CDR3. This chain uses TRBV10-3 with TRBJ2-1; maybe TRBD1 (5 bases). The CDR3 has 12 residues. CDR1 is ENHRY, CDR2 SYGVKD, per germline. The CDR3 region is CAIVSRQNEQFF. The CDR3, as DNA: TGTGCCATCGTTTCTCGACAGAATGAACAGTTCTTC.

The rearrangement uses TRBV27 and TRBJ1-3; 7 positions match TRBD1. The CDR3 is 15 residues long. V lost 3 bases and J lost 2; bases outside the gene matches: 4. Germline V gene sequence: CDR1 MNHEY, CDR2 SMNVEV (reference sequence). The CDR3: CASSFQTGAGNTIYF. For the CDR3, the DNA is TGTGCCAGCAGTTTTCAAACAGGGGCTGGAAACACCATATATTTT.

The CDR3 nucleotides read TGTGCCATCAGTGAGGGGACAGGACGCGCCGAGCAGTACTTC. Protein product: CAISEGTGRAEQYF. The chain links TRBV10-3 to TRBJ2-7; 8 bases align to TRBD1. Germline loops: CDR1 ENHRY, CDR2 SYGVKD. The V and J ends lost 2 bases and 6 bases, in that order; junction bases with no gene match: 6. The CDR3 sequence is 14 residues long.

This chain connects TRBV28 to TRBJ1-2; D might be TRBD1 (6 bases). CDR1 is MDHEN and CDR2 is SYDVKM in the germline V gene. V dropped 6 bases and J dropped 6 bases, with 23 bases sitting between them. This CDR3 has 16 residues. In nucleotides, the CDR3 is TGTGCCAGCAGCAGAACAGGTGGGGGCGCTCGGCATGGCTACACCTTC. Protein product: CASSRTGGGARHGYTF.